This TCR beta chain comes out of a study of CD8 T cells in Susac syndrome. RNA totalling about 0.45 to 1 ug underwent reverse transcription with random hexamers. TCRdb passed the immunoSEQ multiplex PCR reads through MiXCR, listing each CDR3 protein once. The sample lists some 140,000 distinct CDR3 sequences, over 90% occurring once. The germline V gene encodes CDR1 SQVTM and CDR2 ANQGSEA. V was clipped by 0 bases and J by 7 bases, with 6 bases between them. The CDR3 length is 11 residues. The TCR originated in a human donor with Susac syndrome. This sequence joins TRBV29-1 and TRBJ1-1; no firm D call. The sequenced sample consisted of CD8+ T cells from PBMCs. The CDR3 DNA follows: TGCAGCGTTGAAGATTATTATGAAGCTTTCTTT. It yields the protein CSVEDYYEAFF.